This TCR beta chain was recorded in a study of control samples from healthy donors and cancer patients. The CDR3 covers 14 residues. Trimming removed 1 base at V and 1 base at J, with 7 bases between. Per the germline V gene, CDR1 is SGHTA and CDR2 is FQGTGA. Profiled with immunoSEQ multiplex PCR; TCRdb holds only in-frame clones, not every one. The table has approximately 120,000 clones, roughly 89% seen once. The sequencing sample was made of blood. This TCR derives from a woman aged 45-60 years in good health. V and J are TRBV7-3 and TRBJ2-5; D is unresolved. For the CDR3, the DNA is TGTGCCAGCAGCTTAAGTGGAATCCAAGAGACCCAGTACTTC. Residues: CASSLSGIQETQYF.